This TCR beta chain was recovered during a study of T-cell reconstitution after alpha-beta-depleted transplantation in children. Germline-derived CDR1 and CDR2 are SGHRS and YFSETQ. V was clipped by 7 bases and J by 5 bases, with 13 bases between them. This CDR3 region has 12 residues. Using unique molecular identifiers, the investigators prepared the TCRbeta library. MiXCR, run by TCRdb on the PCR reads, gives a single entry per CDR3 protein. The repertoire holds about 540,000 distinct CDR3 sequences, with approximately 20% as singletons. This TCR was sampled from a human donor who donated a stem cell graft to a child with acute lymphoblastic leukemia. This rearrangement joins TRBV5-1 to TRBJ2-7; D tentatively reads TRBD1 or TRBD2 (5 bases each). Specimen: PBMCs from the stem cell graft donor, collected from the stem cell graft. The CDR3 loop is CASGRDGDEQYF. For the CDR3, the DNA is TGCGCCAGCGGACGGGACGGCGACGAGCAGTACTTC. Variable domain in full (rest from reference TRBV5-1 and TRBJ2-7): KAGVTQTPRYLIKTRGQQVTLSCSPISGHRSVSWYQQTPGQGLQFLFEYFSETQRNKGNFPGRFSGRQFSNSRSEMNVSTLELGDSALYLCASGRDGDEQYFGPGTRLTVT.